This T cell receptor (beta chain) was profiled in a study of control samples from healthy donors and cancer patients. J gave up 0 bases and V 2 bases, and 13 bases lay outside the gene matches. This CDR3 region has 19 residues. Germline-derived CDR1 and CDR2 are MNHEY and SVGEGT. TCRdb keeps only in-frame clones here, not all; method: immunoSEQ multiplex PCR. The sample yields some 100,000 clones, roughly 90% seen once. Sequencing was performed on blood. The TCR comes from a woman between 50 and 59 years old in good health. This chain joins TRBV6-2 or TRBV6-3 and TRBJ2-3; 8 bases match TRBD2. In DNA form, the CDR3 reads TGTGCCAGCAGTTACACACCCCCGCGGGAGGAGTCTAGCACAGATACGCAGTATTTT. As protein: CASSYTPPREESSTDTQYF.